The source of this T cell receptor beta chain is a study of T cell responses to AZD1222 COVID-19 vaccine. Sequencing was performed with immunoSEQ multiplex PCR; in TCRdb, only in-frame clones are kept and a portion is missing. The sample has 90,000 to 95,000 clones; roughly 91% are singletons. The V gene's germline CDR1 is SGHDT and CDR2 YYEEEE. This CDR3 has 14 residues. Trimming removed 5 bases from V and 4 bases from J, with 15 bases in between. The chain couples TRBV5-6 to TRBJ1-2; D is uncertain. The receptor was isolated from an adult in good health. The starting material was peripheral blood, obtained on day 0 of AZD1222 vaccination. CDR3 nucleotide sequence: TGTGCCAGCAGTCCACGTCCGGGCACCTATGGCTACACCTTC. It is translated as CASSPRPGTYGYTF.